Listed below are T cell receptor beta chains from one sample, sequenced in a study of cytomegalovirus exposure and HLA in healthy donors. Sequenced by immunoSEQ multiplex PCR; TCRdb stores in-frame clones only, minus some. The profile covers around 150,000 clones, with less than 90% appearing a single time and approximately 3.2% taken by the ten largest. Sequenced input: PBMCs. The receptors stem from a woman aged 18 to 35 in good health and CMV-seropositive. CDR3s include the opening cysteine and the closing phenylalanine or tryptophan. Fields, in order: clone size, J gene, D gene, CDR3 length, V gene, CDR3 protein, CDR3 DNA. D genes are given only for firm matches. Where a row states a size, it is once, few, many or the class of an expanded clone; other rows omit it.

clone size: -; J gene: TRBJ1-3; D gene: TRBD1; CDR3 length: 16; V gene: TRBV4-1; CDR3 protein: CASSQDEGASGNTIYF; CDR3 DNA: TGCGCCAGCAGCCAAGATGAGGGGGCAAGTGGAAACACCATATATTTT
clone size: -; J gene: TRBJ1-1; D gene: -; CDR3 length: 17; V gene: TRBV30; CDR3 protein: CAWSVLAGGTLGTEAFF; CDR3 DNA: TGTGCCTGGAGTGTCCTCGCCGGGGGGACCCTGGGCACTGAAGCTTTCTTT
clone size: -; J gene: TRBJ1-4; D gene: -; CDR3 length: 13; V gene: TRBV28; CDR3 protein: CASSMETGEKLFF; CDR3 DNA: TGTGCCAGCAGTATGGAGACGGGGGAAAAACTGTTTTTT
clone size: once; J gene: TRBJ2-7; D gene: TRBD1; CDR3 length: 15; V gene: TRBV5-1; CDR3 protein: CASSLGQVSTYEQYF; CDR3 DNA: TGCGCCAGCAGCCTAGGACAGGTGTCGACCTACGAGCAGTACTTC
clone size: -; J gene: TRBJ2-3; D gene: TRBD2; CDR3 length: 15; V gene: TRBV6-6; CDR3 protein: CASSSLERDTDTQYF; CDR3 DNA: TGTGCCAGCAGTTCCCTAGAGCGGGACACAGATACGCAGTATTTT
clone size: -; J gene: TRBJ2-6; D gene: -; CDR3 length: 15; V gene: TRBV29-1; CDR3 protein: CSVESREPGANVLTF; CDR3 DNA: TGCAGCGTTGAATCCCGTGAGCCGGGGGCCAACGTCCTGACTTTC
clone size: -; J gene: TRBJ2-7; D gene: TRBD2; CDR3 length: 21; V gene: TRBV29-1; CDR3 protein: CSVELDIGGRPSEPNSYEQYF; CDR3 DNA: TGCAGCGTTGAGCTCGATATCGGCGGGAGGCCGTCCGAACCGAACTCCTACGAGCAGTACTTC
clone size: many; J gene: TRBJ2-1; D gene: TRBD1; CDR3 length: 14; V gene: TRBV29-1; CDR3 protein: CSALAGQGGGEQFF; CDR3 DNA: TGCAGCGCCCTAGCCGGACAGGGGGGCGGAGAGCAGTTCTTC
clone size: -; J gene: TRBJ1-2; D gene: TRBD1; CDR3 length: 15; V gene: TRBV30; CDR3 protein: CAWNPPGQGGYGYTF; CDR3 DNA: TGTGCCTGGAACCCTCCGGGACAGGGGGGCTATGGCTACACCTTC
clone size: -; J gene: TRBJ1-4; D gene: -; CDR3 length: 13; V gene: TRBV29-1; CDR3 protein: CSVSRGFGEKLFF; CDR3 DNA: TGCAGCGTATCCCGGGGGTTCGGCGAAAAACTGTTTTTT
clone size: -; J gene: TRBJ2-1; D gene: TRBD1; CDR3 length: 14; V gene: TRBV19; CDR3 protein: CASSDRGPYNEQFF; CDR3 DNA: TGTGCCAGTAGTGACAGGGGACCCTACAATGAGCAGTTCTTC
clone size: -; J gene: TRBJ2-7; D gene: TRBD1; CDR3 length: 15; V gene: TRBV4-1; CDR3 protein: CASSQPGQGSYEQYF; CDR3 DNA: TGCGCCAGCAGCCAACCTGGACAGGGGTCCTACGAGCAGTACTTC
clone size: -; J gene: TRBJ2-2; D gene: TRBD1; CDR3 length: 15; V gene: TRBV15; CDR3 protein: CATSRVSGGTGELFF; CDR3 DNA: TGTGCCACCAGCAGAGTGTCAGGGGGCACCGGGGAGCTGTTTTTT
clone size: -; J gene: TRBJ1-1; D gene: -; CDR3 length: 14; V gene: TRBV7-3; CDR3 protein: CASSSLEENTEAFF; CDR3 DNA: TGTGCCAGCAGCTCGTTAGAGGAGAACACTGAAGCTTTCTTT
clone size: -; J gene: TRBJ1-3; D gene: -; CDR3 length: 16; V gene: TRBV25-1; CDR3 protein: CASSEYRGHSGNTIYF; CDR3 DNA: TGTGCCAGCAGTGAATATCGCGGCCACTCTGGAAACACCATATATTTT
clone size: -; J gene: TRBJ2-3; D gene: -; CDR3 length: 16; V gene: TRBV4-2; CDR3 protein: CASSQGRRGGTDTQYF; CDR3 DNA: TGTGCCAGCAGCCAAGGACGGAGGGGTGGCACAGATACGCAGTATTTT
clone size: -; J gene: TRBJ2-7; D gene: TRBD1; CDR3 length: 16; V gene: TRBV29-1; CDR3 protein: CSVAGLMDRGPDEQYF; CDR3 DNA: TGCAGCGTTGCTGGTTTGATGGACAGGGGGCCTGACGAGCAGTACTTC
clone size: -; J gene: TRBJ1-1; D gene: -; CDR3 length: 14; V gene: TRBV5-1; CDR3 protein: CASSHGQLNTEAFF; CDR3 DNA: TGCGCCAGCAGCCACGGACAGTTGAACACTGAAGCTTTCTTT
clone size: -; J gene: TRBJ2-5; D gene: TRBD2; CDR3 length: 15; V gene: TRBV7-9; CDR3 protein: CASRSGLAGKETQYF; CDR3 DNA: TGTGCCAGCAGGTCGGGACTAGCGGGTAAAGAGACCCAGTACTTC
clone size: -; J gene: TRBJ2-3; D gene: -; CDR3 length: 15; V gene: TRBV2; CDR3 protein: CASSENLASTDTQYF; CDR3 DNA: TGTGCCAGCAGTGAAAATCTAGCGAGCACAGATACGCAGTATTTT
clone size: -; J gene: TRBJ2-3; D gene: -; CDR3 length: 15; V gene: TRBV7-2; CDR3 protein: CASSLTGTSTDTQYF; CDR3 DNA: TGTGCCAGCAGCTTGACCGGGACTAGCACAGATACGCAGTATTTT
clone size: -; J gene: TRBJ1-2; D gene: -; CDR3 length: 15; V gene: TRBV1; CDR3 protein: CTSSQGNGGSHGYTF; CDR3 DNA: TGCACCAGCAGCCAAGGGAACGGGGGTAGCCATGGCTACACCTTC
clone size: -; J gene: TRBJ2-7; D gene: TRBD1; CDR3 length: 15; V gene: TRBV6-1; CDR3 protein: CASSETGQGGYEQYF; CDR3 DNA: TGTGCCAGCAGTGAGACTGGACAGGGGGGATACGAGCAGTACTTC
clone size: -; J gene: TRBJ2-5; D gene: TRBD1; CDR3 length: 17; V gene: TRBV7-9; CDR3 protein: CASSYQPDRMRQETQYF; CDR3 DNA: TGTGCCAGCAGCTACCAGCCGGACAGGATGCGCCAAGAGACCCAGTACTTC
clone size: -; J gene: TRBJ1-5; D gene: -; CDR3 length: 13; V gene: TRBV7-6; CDR3 protein: CASSLRGNQPQHF; CDR3 DNA: TGTGCCAGCAGCTTAAGAGGAAATCAGCCCCAGCATTTT
clone size: -; J gene: TRBJ2-5; D gene: -; CDR3 length: 14; V gene: TRBV5-5; CDR3 protein: CASSSGQYQETQYF; CDR3 DNA: TGTGCCAGCAGCAGCGGACAGTACCAAGAGACCCAGTACTTC
clone size: -; J gene: TRBJ2-5; D gene: TRBD2; CDR3 length: 15; V gene: TRBV29-1; CDR3 protein: CSVGVGAGVGGTQYF; CDR3 DNA: TGCAGCGTTGGGGTAGGAGCGGGAGTCGGGGGGACCCAGTACTTC
clone size: -; J gene: TRBJ1-2; D gene: -; CDR3 length: 14; V gene: TRBV12-5; CDR3 protein: CASGGGTVNYGYTF; CDR3 DNA: TGTGCTAGTGGTGGGGGCACAGTTAACTATGGCTACACCTTC
clone size: -; J gene: TRBJ2-5; D gene: TRBD2; CDR3 length: 14; V gene: TRBV7-2; CDR3 protein: CASSLELAGETQYF; CDR3 DNA: TGTGCCAGCAGCTTAGAACTAGCGGGGGAGACCCAGTACTTC
clone size: -; J gene: TRBJ2-4; D gene: TRBD2; CDR3 length: 18; V gene: TRBV4-1; CDR3 protein: CASSQGVVAGFTKNIQYF; CDR3 DNA: TGCGCCAGCAGCCAGGGCGTGGTAGCGGGATTTACCAAAAACATTCAGTACTTC
clone size: once; J gene: TRBJ2-1; D gene: TRBD2; CDR3 length: 15; V gene: TRBV18; CDR3 protein: CASSPLRTSGNEQFF; CDR3 DNA: TGTGCCAGCTCACCACTAAGGACTAGCGGGAATGAGCAGTTCTTC
clone size: -; J gene: TRBJ2-1; D gene: -; CDR3 length: 16; V gene: TRBV6-5; CDR3 protein: CASSYSDGIGKNEQFF; CDR3 DNA: TGTGCCAGCAGTTACTCTGACGGGATTGGTAAGAATGAGCAGTTCTTC
clone size: -; J gene: TRBJ1-1; D gene: -; CDR3 length: 15; V gene: TRBV11-2; CDR3 protein: CASSFQGRGHTEAFF; CDR3 DNA: TGTGCCAGCAGCTTCCAGGGGCGCGGACACACTGAAGCTTTCTTT
clone size: -; J gene: TRBJ2-7; D gene: TRBD2; CDR3 length: 15; V gene: TRBV28; CDR3 protein: CASIPAGEPAGEQYF; CDR3 DNA: TGTGCCAGCATCCCAGCGGGAGAGCCCGCGGGGGAGCAGTACTTC
clone size: -; J gene: TRBJ2-5; D gene: TRBD2; CDR3 length: 17; V gene: TRBV9; CDR3 protein: CASSSYGLAGGGETQYF; CDR3 DNA: TGTGCCAGCAGCTCATACGGACTAGCGGGAGGAGGGGAGACCCAGTACTTC
clone size: few; J gene: TRBJ2-1; D gene: TRBD2; CDR3 length: 16; V gene: TRBV30; CDR3 protein: CAWRTPTSGNDNEQFF; CDR3 DNA: TGTGCCTGGAGAACTCCTACTAGCGGGAACGACAATGAGCAGTTCTTC
clone size: -; J gene: TRBJ1-5; D gene: -; CDR3 length: 14; V gene: TRBV19; CDR3 protein: CASSIRASNQPQHF; CDR3 DNA: TGTGCCAGTAGTATCAGGGCTAGCAATCAGCCCCAGCATTTT
clone size: -; J gene: TRBJ2-4; D gene: TRBD2; CDR3 length: 16; V gene: TRBV27; CDR3 protein: CASSSGTSGSKNIQYF; CDR3 DNA: TGTGCCAGCAGTTCCGGGACTAGCGGGAGCAAAAACATTCAGTACTTC
clone size: -; J gene: TRBJ1-3; D gene: -; CDR3 length: 15; V gene: TRBV6-5; CDR3 protein: CASGRQTSAGNTIYF; CDR3 DNA: TGTGCCAGCGGACGACAGACCAGCGCTGGAAACACCATATATTTT
clone size: once; J gene: TRBJ2-1; D gene: TRBD1; CDR3 length: 16; V gene: TRBV4-2; CDR3 protein: CASSQDWDSSYNEQFF; CDR3 DNA: TGTGCCAGCAGCCAAGATTGGGACAGCTCCTACAATGAGCAGTTCTTC